The 19 T cell receptor beta chains below all came from one sample that was sequenced in a study of blood T cells in healthy people across ages. The use of a sample-barcoded 5' primer and a J-beta primer mix characterized a second PCR of roughly 6 to 11 cycles. One entry per CDR3 protein, called by TCRdb with MiXCR from the 5' RACE reads. The table records about 1 million distinct CDR3 sequences, more than 40% of them present only once. The sample consisted of blood. These receptors were collected from a woman aged 60-75 years in good health.

The chain combines TRBV11-2 with TRBJ2-5; 8 bases agree with TRBD1. CDR3 size: 13 residues. Germline-derived CDR1 and CDR2 are SGHAT and FQNNGV. The V segment lost 5 bases and the J segment 7 bases; nucleotides outside the gene matches: 6. In DNA form, the CDR3 reads TGTGCCAGCAGCGCAGGACAGGGTAGGACCCAGTACTTC. Translating it yields CASSAGQGRTQYF.

This clonotype has more than one count but fewer than ten. The chain couples TRBV18 to TRBJ2-1; TRBD2 aligns across 7 bases. From germline, CDR1 is KGHSH and CDR2 LQKENI. The length of the CDR3 is 14 residues. J was trimmed by 8 bases and V by 0 bases; bases with no gene match: 4. The CDR3 here is CASSPPGRGDEQFF. For the CDR3, the DNA is TGTGCCAGCTCACCACCTGGGAGGGGAGATGAGCAGTTCTTC.

This clonotype was picked up many times. The chain combines TRBV20-1 with TRBJ2-5; D is unclear. Germline V gene data show CDR1 as DFQATT and CDR2 as SNEGSKA (reference sequence). V lost 5 bases and J 4 bases, leaving 8 bases between the germline ends. The CDR3 has 11 residues. The DNA of the CDR3 is TGCAGTGCTGACCCTCGAGAGACCCAGTACTTC. Translation: CSADPRETQYF.

This clonotype was seen more than once but under ten times. V usage is TRBV20-1 and J usage is TRBJ2-1; 9 positions match TRBD1. Trimming removed 6 bases from V and 10 bases from J; junction bases left unmatched: 7. CDR1 DFQATT and CDR2 SNEGSKA come from the germline V gene (reference sequence). This CDR3 is built from 12 residues. Here the CDR3 reads CSADDRGSEQFF. The CDR3 nucleotides are TGCAGTGCGGACGACAGGGGGTCAGAGCAGTTCTTC.

CDR3 amino acids: CSVGTLGGSGYEQYF. The CDR3 coding sequence is TGCAGCGTTGGTACCTTAGGAGGGAGCGGCTACGAGCAGTACTTC. V is TRBV29-1 and J is TRBJ2-7, with D perhaps matching TRBD2 (6 bases). This CDR3 comprises 15 residues. The V and J ends lost 4 bases and 3 bases respectively, with 19 bases between them. Germline V gene lookup returns CDR1 SQVTM and CDR2 ANQGSEA.

The gene calls are TRBV28 and TRBJ2-1, with 10 bases fitting TRBD2. The CDR3 runs 14 residues. CDR1 and CDR2 from the germline V gene are MDHEN and SYDVKM. V shed 11 bases and J 9 bases; nucleotides not matched to a gene: 13. The DNA of the CDR3 is TGTGCCTCCTACTCTAGCGGGAGTGGGGGTGAGCAGTTCTTC. This encodes CASYSSGSGGEQFF. Based on the CDR3 plus reference TRBV28 and TRBJ2-1, the full variable domain is DVKVTQSSRYLVKRTGEKVFLECVQDMDHENMFWYRQDPGLGLRLIYFSYDVKMKEKGDIPEGYSVSREKKERFSLILESASTNQTSMYLCASYSSGSGGEQFFGPGTRLTVL.

V usage is TRBV29-1 and J usage is TRBJ2-2; D is perhaps TRBD1 or TRBD2 (6 bases each). V was trimmed by 4 bases and J by 1 base, leaving 16 bases between them. Germline CDR1 is SQVTM and CDR2 is ANQGSEA. This CDR3 has 16 amino acids. The CDR3 reads CSVVGGLGGNTGELFF. CDR3 nucleotide sequence: TGCAGCGTTGTAGGGGGATTGGGGGGGAACACCGGGGAGCTGTTTTTT.

The chain carries TRBV6-5 and TRBJ2-7, with 10 bases matching TRBD2. The CDR3 extends over 15 amino acids. V dropped 1 base and J dropped 5; count of bases not matched to a gene: 5. CDR1 is MNHEY, CDR2 SVGAGI, per germline. CDR3 residues: CASSYLASGRDEQYF. The CDR3, as DNA: TGTGCCAGCAGTTACTTGGCTAGCGGGAGAGACGAGCAGTACTTC.

This clonotype turned up a few times. V usage is TRBV10-3 and J usage is TRBJ2-1, with D maybe TRBD2 (6 bases). CDR3 length: 14 amino acids. Germline-derived CDR1 and CDR2 are ENHRY and SYGVKD. V was trimmed by 4 bases and J by 7 bases, leaving 14 bases between them. The CDR3 bases are TGTGCCATCAGTGCGGAAACTAGCCAGAATGAGCAGTTCTTC. It is translated as CAISAETSQNEQFF.

This chain joins TRBV5-1 and TRBJ2-1; 12 bases are a match to TRBD2. Trimming cost V 3 bases and J 6 bases; bases outside gene matches: 7. Germline CDR1 and CDR2: SGHRS and YFSETQ. There are 16 residues in the CDR3. Written as DNA, the CDR3 is TGCGCCAGCAGCTCGGAGACTAGCGGGAGTAGCAATGAGCAGTTCTTC. It yields the protein CASSSETSGSSNEQFF.

The J gene is TRBJ2-1, the V gene TRBV20-1; 7 positions match TRBD1. The CDR3 sequence is 18 residues long. J gave up 3 bases and V 1 base, and 15 bases lay outside the gene matches. Germline V gene sequence: CDR1 DFQATT, CDR2 SNEGSKA (reference sequence). Here the CDR3 DNA reads TGCAGTGCTAGAGCCAGCGTAAAAACCGGGACAGTCTACAATGAGCAGTTCTTC. Residues: CSARASVKTGTVYNEQFF.

The genes are TRBV15 and TRBJ2-2; TRBD2 matches at 7 bases. Germline values: CDR1 LNHNV, CDR2 YYDKDF (reference sequence). This CDR3 is built from 15 residues. V lost 0 bases to trimming and J lost 4 bases; unmatched junction nucleotides: 2. The CDR3 reads CATSRDQRGTGELFF. The CDR3 DNA reads TGTGCCACCAGCAGAGACCAGCGGGGCACCGGGGAGCTGTTTTTT. Combining the CDR3 with reference TRBV15 and TRBJ2-2 gives the whole variable domain DAMVIQNPRYQVTQFGKPVTLSCSQTLNHNVMYWYQQKSSQAPKLLFHYYDKDFNNEADTPDNFQSRRPNTSFCFLDIRSPGLGDTAMYLCATSRDQRGTGELFFGEGSRLTVL.

V gene TRBV11-2 combines with J gene TRBJ2-1, with D unclear. V gave up 1 base and J gave up 9 bases, with 10 bases separating them. Germline CDR1 and CDR2: SGHAT and FQNNGV. This CDR3 has 13 residues. The CDR3 sequence is CASSLVPDGEQFF. The DNA of the CDR3 is TGTGCCAGCAGCTTAGTTCCAGACGGTGAGCAGTTCTTC.

The chain combines TRBV2 with TRBJ2-5, with a tentative D call TRBD2 (6 bases). CDR3 length equals 15 residues. CDR1 SNHLY and CDR2 FYNNEI come from the germline V gene. V lost 0 bases to trimming and J lost 3 bases, with 11 bases between them. Here the CDR3 reads CASSEAGGPEETQYF. CDR3 bases: TGTGCCAGCAGTGAAGCGGGGGGACCAGAAGAGACCCAGTACTTC.

Only a few counts were recorded for this clonotype. CDR3 coding DNA: TGTGCCAGCAGTGAGACGGTCGTCCAAGAGACCCAGTACTTC. This translates into CASSETVVQETQYF. The rearrangement joins TRBV2 to TRBJ2-5, with D hard to call. In germline, CDR1 is SNHLY, CDR2 FYNNEI. The CDR3 extends over 14 amino acids. Trimming took off 3 bases at V and 1 base at J, with 9 bases between the two ends.

A few counts support this clonotype. V gene TRBV5-6 combines with J gene TRBJ1-4, with 10 bases fitting TRBD1. V lost 4 bases, J lost 6 bases, and 6 bases stayed unmatched. In germline, CDR1 is SGHDT, CDR2 YYEEEE. CDR3 length: 15 amino acids. In nucleotides, the CDR3 is TGTGCCAGCAGCCTGACCGGGACAGGGGATGAAAAACTGTTTTTT. This encodes CASSLTGTGDEKLFF.

This clonotype has a handful of counts. The rearrangement uses TRBV6-5 and TRBJ2-1; D is possibly TRBD2 (6 bases). The DNA end lines up better with TRBJ2-7; the J call may be wrong. CDR1 MNHEY and CDR2 SVGAGI come from the germline V gene. This CDR3 is 15 amino acids long. CDR3: CASSLAESSYNEQYF. In nucleotides, the CDR3 is TGTGCCAGCAGTTTAGCGGAGAGCTCCTACAATGAGCAGTACTTC.

V and J are TRBV6-4 and TRBJ2-1, with 7 bases that match TRBD2. CDR3 length: 14 amino acids. The germline V gene encodes CDR1 MRHNA and CDR2 SNTAGT. The trim removed 3 bases at V and 6 bases at J, leaving 5 bases unmatched. CDR3 bases: TGTGCCAGCAGTGAGAGCGGGGAGGCCAATGAGCAGTTCTTC. Protein: CASSESGEANEQFF.

In its sample, this clonotype was seen a few times. Possible read error: a much larger clone is one base away. This sequence joins TRBV12-3 or TRBV12-4 and TRBJ2-1; D gene unclear. CDR3 length: 12 residues. V was trimmed by 6 bases and J by 8 bases, leaving 11 bases between them. This chain's CDR3 is CASRLALDEQFF. The CDR3, as DNA: TGTGCCAGCAGATTGGCCCTGGATGAGCAGTTCTTC.